The rows below give T cell receptor beta chains drawn from one sample of a study of shared clonotypes between healthy human individuals. Assay used: immunoSEQ multiplex PCR; TCRdb lists only in-frame clones, some missing. The sample consists of over a million clones, 96% of them appearing once. The sample was naive CD4+ T cells sorted from blood. These receptor sequences come from a man younger than 45 in good health. Both conserved end residues are part of each CDR3. A D gene is named only where the DNA matches it firmly.

V gene	J gene	D gene	CDR3 protein	CDR3 DNA
TRBV28	TRBJ1-1	NA	CASSSRVKGPYTEAFF	TGTGCCAGCAGTTCGAGAGTGAAAGGCCCCTACACTGAAGCTTTCTTT
TRBV29-1	TRBJ2-5	TRBD2	CSAYLSGRGETQYF	TGCAGCGCGTACCTTAGCGGGAGGGGAGAGACCCAGTACTTC
TRBV7-9	TRBJ2-7	TRBD1	CASSLPGTGGPNEQYF	TGTGCCAGCAGCTTACCCGGGACAGGGGGCCCAAACGAGCAGTACTTC
TRBV5-1	TRBJ2-1	TRBD2	CASSSGLGAGTSNNEQFF	TGCGCCAGCAGCTCCGGGCTGGGGGCCGGGACTAGCAACAATGAGCAGTTCTTC
TRBV19	TRBJ2-4	TRBD2	CASSMWRLAGTKNIQYF	TGTGCCAGTAGTATGTGGAGACTAGCGGGGACCAAAAACATTCAGTACTTC
TRBV6-1	TRBJ1-5	TRBD1	CASSVGGYSNQPQHF	TGTGCCAGCAGTGTAGGGGGCTATAGCAATCAGCCCCAGCATTTT
TRBV5-5	TRBJ2-3	NA	CASSLFPDTQYF	TGTGCCAGCAGCTTATTTCCAGATACGCAGTATTTT
TRBV28	TRBJ1-4	TRBD1	CASSEGQGAPGEKLFF	TGTGCCAGCAGTGAGGGACAGGGGGCGCCGGGAGAAAAACTGTTTTTT
TRBV5-6	TRBJ2-3	NA	CASSRAVTGEDTQYF	TGTGCCAGCTCCAGGGCGGTAACGGGAGAAGATACGCAGTATTTT
TRBV5-1	TRBJ2-7	TRBD1	CASSLVARGRDEQYF	TGCGCCAGCAGCTTGGTTGCCAGGGGGCGTGACGAGCAGTACTTC
TRBV5-4	TRBJ2-4	TRBD2	CASSYVSSGIAKNIQYF	TGTGCCAGCAGCTACGTGTCTAGCGGGATTGCCAAAAACATTCAGTACTTC
TRBV6-6	TRBJ2-2	NA	CASSFRDFIRAGELFF	TGTGCCAGCAGTTTCAGGGACTTCATCCGGGCCGGGGAGCTGTTTTTT
TRBV27	TRBJ2-7	TRBD2	CASSSPGLAGLSSYEQYF	TGTGCCAGCAGTTCCCCCGGACTAGCGGGACTTAGCTCCTACGAGCAGTACTTC
TRBV7-2	TRBJ1-2	NA	CASSLVMVLVAGYTF	TGTGCCAGCAGCTTAGTAATGGTGTTGGTGGCTGGCTACACCTTC
TRBV6-5	TRBJ2-7	NA	CASSYSDLTASEQYF	TGTGCCAGCAGTTACTCGGACCTCACGGCATCAGAGCAGTACTTC
TRBV7-3	TRBJ1-1	NA	CASSYTSYTEAFF	TGTGCCAGCAGTTATACTTCGTACACTGAAGCTTTCTTT
TRBV30	TRBJ1-5	NA	CAWSVNRGNQPQHF	TGTGCCTGGAGTGTAAATAGGGGAAATCAGCCCCAGCATTTT
TRBV4-1	TRBJ1-1	TRBD1	CASSQDGRQGNTEAFF	TGCGCCAGCAGCCAAGATGGACGACAGGGCAACACTGAAGCTTTCTTT
TRBV7-8	TRBJ1-3	NA	CASSLALSDRYSGNTIYF	TGTGCCAGCAGCTTAGCGCTTTCTGACCGTTACTCTGGAAACACCATATATTTT
TRBV2	TRBJ2-7	TRBD2	CASSTGASGLSTEQYF	TGTGCCAGCAGCACCGGGGCTAGCGGCCTCTCTACGGAGCAGTACTTC
TRBV9	TRBJ2-7	TRBD2	CASSVELAAYEQYF	TGTGCCAGCAGCGTAGAACTAGCGGCCTACGAGCAGTACTTC
TRBV10-2	TRBJ2-3	TRBD1	CASSEMTGALIPTDTQYF	TGCGCCAGCAGTGAGATGACAGGGGCGCTCATACCAACAGATACGCAGTATTTT
TRBV2	TRBJ2-4	NA	CASTTRQTAKNIQYF	TGTGCCAGTACGACAAGGCAGACAGCCAAAAACATTCAGTACTTC
TRBV29-1	TRBJ1-1	NA	CSVDSLGGSAFF	TGCAGCGTTGATAGCTTGGGGGGCTCAGCTTTCTTT